This is a list of T cell receptor beta chains from one sample in a study of blood T cell repertoires in COVID-19. Only in-frame clones appear in the TCRdb table, and some are missing; sequencing was by immunoSEQ multiplex PCR. Of some 150,000 clones listed, around 81% are singletons. Sequencing was carried out using peripheral blood. Receptors originate from a woman aged 55-69 years with active or convalescent COVID-19. The CDR3 runs from the conserved cysteine through the conserved F or W. The D gene is left open where the match is weak. The size of a clone is reported for some rows only, either as once, few or many, or as a class for expanded clones.

CDR3 protein	CDR3 DNA	D gene	V gene	J gene	clone size
CASSSYLQGGSGNTIYF	TGTGCCAGCAGCTCATACTTACAGGGTGGCTCTGGAAACACCATATATTTT	-	TRBV7-6	TRBJ1-3	few
CASSDGQGSQETQYF	TGTGCCAGCAGTGACGGACAGGGCTCCCAAGAGACCCAGTACTTC	TRBD1	TRBV25-1	TRBJ2-5	-
CASSVNRGSGYGYTF	TGTGCCAGCAGTGTAAACAGGGGTAGTGGGTATGGCTACACCTTC	TRBD1	TRBV27	TRBJ1-2	-
CASREDREQPQHF	TGTGCCAGCAGAGAAGACAGGGAGCAGCCCCAGCATTTT	TRBD1	TRBV28	TRBJ1-5	-
CASSQGPARNNEQFF	TGCGCCAGCAGCCAAGGCCCCGCTAGGAACAATGAGCAGTTCTTC	-	TRBV4-1	TRBJ2-1	-
CAIRTQYYGYTF	TGTGCCATCAGAACACAGTACTATGGCTACACCTTC	-	TRBV10-3	TRBJ1-2	once
CASSRTGGYGYTF	TGTGCCAGCAGTAGAACAGGGGGCTATGGCTACACCTTC	TRBD1	TRBV12-3/TRBV12-4	TRBJ1-2	-
CASSENTYNEQFF	TGTGCCAGCAGTGAAAATACCTACAATGAGCAGTTCTTC	-	TRBV2	TRBJ2-1	-
CASSFGGYGYTF	TGTGCCAGCAGTTTCGGGGGCTATGGCTACACCTTC	-	TRBV12-3/TRBV12-4	TRBJ1-2	-
CASSDRDWSNQPQHF	TGTGCCAGTAGCGACCGGGACTGGAGCAATCAGCCCCAGCATTTT	-	TRBV19	TRBJ1-5	-
CASQQGVSGANVLTF	TGTGCCAGCCAACAGGGGGTGTCTGGGGCCAACGTCCTGACTTTC	TRBD1	TRBV6-5	TRBJ2-6	-
CASSQDQSGGDEQYF	TGCGCCAGCAGCCAAGATCAGAGCGGGGGGGACGAGCAGTACTTC	TRBD2	TRBV4-1	TRBJ2-7	-
CASSVEPGQVYNEQFF	TGTGCCAGCAGCGTGGAACCGGGACAGGTCTACAATGAGCAGTTCTTC	TRBD1	TRBV9	TRBJ2-1	-
CASSLPWTDNSPLHF	TGTGCCAGCAGCTTGCCCTGGACAGATAATTCACCCCTCCACTTT	-	TRBV11-2	TRBJ1-6	few
CASSFSGGTDTQYF	TGTGCCAGCAGTTTTTCGGGGGGCACAGATACGCAGTATTTT	-	TRBV27	TRBJ2-3	once
CSARPAGELFF	TGCAGTGCGCGGCCGGCCGGGGAGCTGTTTTTT	-	TRBV20-1	TRBJ2-2	-
CASSPPWGETTEAFF	TGTGCCAGCAGCCCCCCCTGGGGGGAGACCACTGAAGCTTTCTTT	-	TRBV7-2	TRBJ1-1	-
CASSLIRGTDTQYF	TGTGCCAGCAGCTTGATTCGGGGCACAGATACGCAGTATTTT	-	TRBV5-8	TRBJ2-3	-
CASSLRGDPPETQYF	TGTGCCAGCAGTTTACGCGGGGACCCCCCGGAGACCCAGTACTTC	-	TRBV27	TRBJ2-5	-
CASSLLTSGSGTGELFF	TGTGCCAGCAGCTTGCTGACTAGCGGGAGTGGAACCGGGGAGCTGTTTTTT	TRBD2	TRBV11-2	TRBJ2-2	-
CASSATTGLLFF	TGTGCCAGCAGTGCAACGACAGGACTACTGTTTTTT	-	TRBV25-1	TRBJ1-4	-
CASSYSNSPTDTQYF	TGTGCCAGCAGCTACTCCAACTCTCCTACAGATACGCAGTATTTT	-	TRBV11-2	TRBJ2-3	-
CASIVGQNNSPLHF	TGTGCCAGCATTGTGGGACAGAATAATTCACCCCTCCACTTT	TRBD1	TRBV6-5	TRBJ1-6	-
CASSIPGSTYGYTF	TGTGCCAGCAGTATACCGGGATCCACTTATGGCTACACCTTC	-	TRBV28	TRBJ1-2	-
CASSFFTGGSGELFF	TGTGCCAGCAGCTTCTTTACAGGGGGGTCCGGGGAGCTGTTTTTT	TRBD1	TRBV7-6	TRBJ2-2	-
CASSLGQGNEKLFF	TGCGCCAGCAGCTTGGGGCAGGGGAATGAAAAACTGTTTTTT	-	TRBV5-1	TRBJ1-4	-
CASSLDWYNEQFF	TGCGCCAGCAGCTTGGACTGGTACAATGAGCAGTTCTTC	-	TRBV5-1	TRBJ2-1	-
CASTLGRRLAEVTDTQYF	TGTGCCAGCACCCTTGGTAGGAGACTAGCGGAAGTCACAGATACGCAGTATTTT	TRBD2	TRBV27	TRBJ2-3	-
CASSISGVQETQYF	TGTGCCAGCAGCATTAGCGGGGTCCAAGAGACCCAGTACTTC	TRBD2	TRBV5-4	TRBJ2-5	-
CASSPTGHPEAFF	TGTGCCAGTAGCCCGACAGGGCACCCTGAAGCTTTCTTT	TRBD1	TRBV19	TRBJ1-1	-
CASSFIIRRFGTDTQYF	TGTGCCAGTAGCTTCATTATACGGCGGTTTGGGACAGATACGCAGTATTTT	-	TRBV19	TRBJ2-3	-
CASSSTRQGARGNTIYF	TGTGCCAGCAGCTCGACCCGACAGGGGGCGCGGGGAAACACCATATATTTT	TRBD1	TRBV11-2	TRBJ1-3	-
CASSSRVAGELFF	TGTGCCAGCAGTTCCAGGGTAGCCGGGGAGCTGTTTTTT	-	TRBV12-3/TRBV12-4	TRBJ2-2	-
CATSDRTSGWADTQYF	TGTGCCACCAGTGATCGGACTAGCGGGTGGGCAGATACGCAGTATTTT	TRBD2	TRBV24-1	TRBJ2-3	-
CATSRDRGNNQPQHF	TGTGCCACCAGCAGAGATCGGGGGAACAATCAGCCCCAGCATTTT	-	TRBV15	TRBJ1-5	-
CASSRSSQETQYF	TGTGCCAGCAGCCGTAGCAGCCAAGAGACCCAGTACTTC	-	TRBV5-5	TRBJ2-5	-
CASSLERETNEKLFF	TGCGCCAGCAGCTTGGAGCGGGAAACTAATGAAAAACTGTTTTTT	-	TRBV5-1	TRBJ1-4	-
CAIRETGAYEQYF	TGTGCCATCAGGGAGACAGGGGCCTACGAGCAGTACTTC	TRBD1	TRBV10-3	TRBJ2-7	-
CASTPSIGQPNIQYF	TGTGCCAGTACCCCATCCATAGGACAGCCAAACATTCAGTACTTC	-	TRBV19	TRBJ2-4	-